The entry below describes one TCR beta chain. Its antigen is unidentified. TCRdb re-called the RACE reads through MiXCR, storing one row per CDR3 protein. This table holds about 120,000 distinct CDR3 sequences, about an eighth found once. The data originate from a study of human T cells and chemical hapten exposure. Study information: Sensitization applied 2% DPC to roughly 2 cm by roughly 2 cm of upper inner arm skin. Study-wide results and caveats: No alteration of TCRs above 1 in 1000 frequency was seen with DPC sensitization.

The time point here: patch test 1, 2 weeks after DPC sensitization. The treatment was: therapeutic diphenylcyclopropenone sensitization with weekly scalp DPC. Blood, whole and unfractionated, served as the source for total RNA extraction. The CDR3 covers 12 residues. V lost 4 bases and J 6 bases, leaving 6 bases between the germline ends. The germline V gene encodes CDR1 KGHSH and CDR2 LQKENI. The sample consisted of whole blood, taken in connection with sensitization to the hapten diphenylcyclopropenone (DPC). The chain has TRBV18 and TRBJ1-4, with D uncertain. This receptor was obtained from a man aged 18-30 years with alopecia areata. Some clones in this sample may be carry-over from other donors' samples. The CDR3 sequence: CASSREDEKLFF. CDR3 nucleotide sequence: TGTGCCAGCTCACGCGAAGATGAAAAACTGTTTTTT.